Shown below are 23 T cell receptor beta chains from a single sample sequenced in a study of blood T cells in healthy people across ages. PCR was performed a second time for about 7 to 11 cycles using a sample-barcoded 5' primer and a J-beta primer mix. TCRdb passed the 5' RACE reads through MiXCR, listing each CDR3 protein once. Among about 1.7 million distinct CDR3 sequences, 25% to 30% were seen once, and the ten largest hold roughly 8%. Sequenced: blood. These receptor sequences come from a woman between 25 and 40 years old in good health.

In DNA, the CDR3 is TGCAGCGGAACAGGGACAGATACGCAGTATTTT. Amino acid sequence: CSGTGTDTQYF. The chain carries TRBV29-1 and TRBJ2-3, with D perhaps matching TRBD1 (6 bases). The CDR3 length is 11 residues. The V gene's germline CDR1 is SQVTM and CDR2 ANQGSEA. Trimming stripped 7 bases from V and 3 bases from J, with 8 bases between.

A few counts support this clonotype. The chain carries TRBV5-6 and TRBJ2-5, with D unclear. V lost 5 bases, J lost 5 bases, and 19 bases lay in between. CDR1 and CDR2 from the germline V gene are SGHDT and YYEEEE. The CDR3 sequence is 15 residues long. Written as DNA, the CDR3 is TGTGCCAGCAGTGATTCTGGTGGGCTCGGGGAGACCCAGTACTTC. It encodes CASSDSGGLGETQYF. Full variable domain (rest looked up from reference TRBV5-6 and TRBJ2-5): DAGVTQSPTHLIKTRGQQVTLRCSPKSGHDTVSWYQQALGQGPQFIFQYYEEEERQRGNFPDRFSGHQFPNYSSELNVNALLLGDSALYLCASSDSGGLGETQYFGPGTRLLVL.

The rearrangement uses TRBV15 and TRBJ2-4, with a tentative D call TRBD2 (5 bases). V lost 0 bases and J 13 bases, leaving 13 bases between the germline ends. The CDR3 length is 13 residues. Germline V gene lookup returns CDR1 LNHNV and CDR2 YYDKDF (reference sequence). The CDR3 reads CATSRDPAREQYF. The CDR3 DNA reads TGTGCCACCAGCAGAGATCCTGCAAGGGAGCAGTACTTC.

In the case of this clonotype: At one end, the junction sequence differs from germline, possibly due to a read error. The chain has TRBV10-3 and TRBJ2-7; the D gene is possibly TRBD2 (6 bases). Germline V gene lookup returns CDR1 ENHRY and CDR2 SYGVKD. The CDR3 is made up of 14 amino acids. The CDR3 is CAISGGVSGYEHYF. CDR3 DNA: TGTGCCATCAGTGGGGGGGTATCGGGCTACGAGCACTACTTC.

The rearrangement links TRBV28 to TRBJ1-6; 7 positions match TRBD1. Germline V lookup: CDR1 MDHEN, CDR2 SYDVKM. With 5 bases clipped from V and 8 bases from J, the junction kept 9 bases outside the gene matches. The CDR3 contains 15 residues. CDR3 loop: CASSPQQGYDSPLHF. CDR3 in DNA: TGTGCCAGCAGTCCTCAACAGGGGTATGATTCACCCCTCCACTTT.

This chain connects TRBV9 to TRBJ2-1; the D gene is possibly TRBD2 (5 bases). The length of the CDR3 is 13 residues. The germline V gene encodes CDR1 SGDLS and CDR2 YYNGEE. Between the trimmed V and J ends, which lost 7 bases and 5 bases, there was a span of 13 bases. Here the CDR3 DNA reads TGTGCCAGCGTCCCCCTGAGGGACAATGAGCAGTTCTTC. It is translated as CASVPLRDNEQFF.

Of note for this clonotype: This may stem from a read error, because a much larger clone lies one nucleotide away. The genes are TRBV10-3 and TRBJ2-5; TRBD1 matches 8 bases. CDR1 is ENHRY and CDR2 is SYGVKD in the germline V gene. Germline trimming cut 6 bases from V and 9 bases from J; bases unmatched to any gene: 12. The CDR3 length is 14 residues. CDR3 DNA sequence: TGTGCCATCAGGTCAGGGGGCTCTGAGGAGGCCCAGTACTTC. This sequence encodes CAIRSGGSEEAQYF.

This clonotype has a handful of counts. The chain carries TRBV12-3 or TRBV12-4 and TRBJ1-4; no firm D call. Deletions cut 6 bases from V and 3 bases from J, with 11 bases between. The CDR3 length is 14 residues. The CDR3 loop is CASSQQRANEKLFF. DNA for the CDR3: TGTGCCAGCAGCCAACAAAGGGCTAATGAAAAACTGTTTTTT.

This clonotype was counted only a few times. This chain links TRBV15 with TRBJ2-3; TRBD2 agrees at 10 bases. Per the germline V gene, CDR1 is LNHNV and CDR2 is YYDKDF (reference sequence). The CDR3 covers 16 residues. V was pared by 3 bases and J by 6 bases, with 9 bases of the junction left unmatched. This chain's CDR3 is CATSRRAGGLSDTQYF. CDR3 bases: TGTGCCACCAGCAGGAGAGCGGGGGGGCTTTCGGATACGCAGTATTTT.

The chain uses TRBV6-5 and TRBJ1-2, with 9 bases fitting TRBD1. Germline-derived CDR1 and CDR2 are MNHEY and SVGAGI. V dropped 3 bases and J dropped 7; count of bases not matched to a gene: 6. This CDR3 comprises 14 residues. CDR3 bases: TGTGCCAGCAGTTATTACAGGGGGCTGGGTGGCTACACCTTC. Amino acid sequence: CASSYYRGLGGYTF.

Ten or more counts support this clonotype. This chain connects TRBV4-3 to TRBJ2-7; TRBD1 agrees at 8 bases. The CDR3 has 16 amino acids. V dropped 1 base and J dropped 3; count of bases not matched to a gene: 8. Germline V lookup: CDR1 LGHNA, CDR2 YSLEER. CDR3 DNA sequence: TGCGCCAGCAGCCAAGTCGGGACAGGCAAATTCTACGAGCAGTACTTC. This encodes CASSQVGTGKFYEQYF.

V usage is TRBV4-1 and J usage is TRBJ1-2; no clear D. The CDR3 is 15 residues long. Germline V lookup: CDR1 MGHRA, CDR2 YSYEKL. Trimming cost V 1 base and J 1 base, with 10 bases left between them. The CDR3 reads CASSQVPQSNYGYTF. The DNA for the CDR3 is TGCGCCAGCAGCCAAGTCCCACAGAGTAACTATGGCTACACCTTC.

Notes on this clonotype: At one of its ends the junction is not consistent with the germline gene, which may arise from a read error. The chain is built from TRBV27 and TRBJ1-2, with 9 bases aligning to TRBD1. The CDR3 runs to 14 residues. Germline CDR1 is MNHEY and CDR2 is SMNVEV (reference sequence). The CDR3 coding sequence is TGTGCCAGCAGTTTATCAGGGACAGGGCATGGCCACACCTTC. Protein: CASSLSGTGHGHTF.

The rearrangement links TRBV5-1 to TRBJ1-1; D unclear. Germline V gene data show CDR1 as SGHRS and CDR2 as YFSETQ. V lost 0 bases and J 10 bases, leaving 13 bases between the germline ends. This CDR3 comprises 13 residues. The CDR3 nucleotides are TGCGCCAGCAGCTTGGGGTCGACACTTCGAGCTTTCTTT. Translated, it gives CASSLGSTLRAFF.

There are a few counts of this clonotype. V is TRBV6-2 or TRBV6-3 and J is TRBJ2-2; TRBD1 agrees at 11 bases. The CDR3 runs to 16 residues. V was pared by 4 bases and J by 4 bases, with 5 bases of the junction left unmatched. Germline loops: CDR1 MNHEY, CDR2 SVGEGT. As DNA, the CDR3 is TGTGCCAGCAGTTTATGGACAGGGGGCACCACCGGGGAGCTGTTTTTT. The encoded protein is CASSLWTGGTTGELFF.

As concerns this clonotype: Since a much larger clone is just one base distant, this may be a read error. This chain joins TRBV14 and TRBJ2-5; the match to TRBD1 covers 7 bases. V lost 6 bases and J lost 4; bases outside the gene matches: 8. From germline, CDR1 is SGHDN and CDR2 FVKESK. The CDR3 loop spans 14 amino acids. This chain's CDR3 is CASREGGAGETQYF. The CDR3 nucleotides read TGTGCCAGCAGGGAAGGGGGCGCGGGAGAGACCCAGTACTTC.

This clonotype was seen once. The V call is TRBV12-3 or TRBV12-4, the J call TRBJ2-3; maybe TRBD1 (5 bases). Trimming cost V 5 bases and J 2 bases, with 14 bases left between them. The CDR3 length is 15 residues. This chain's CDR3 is CASSPTVGHTDTQYF. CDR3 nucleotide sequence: TGTGCCAGCAGTCCGACTGTGGGGCACACAGATACGCAGTATTTT.

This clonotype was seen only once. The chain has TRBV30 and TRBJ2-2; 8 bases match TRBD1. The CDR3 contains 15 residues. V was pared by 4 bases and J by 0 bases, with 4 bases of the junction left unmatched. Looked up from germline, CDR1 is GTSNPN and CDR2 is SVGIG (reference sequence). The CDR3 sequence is CAWTGGQANTGELFF. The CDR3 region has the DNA TGTGCCTGGACAGGGGGCCAAGCGAACACCGGGGAGCTGTTTTTT.

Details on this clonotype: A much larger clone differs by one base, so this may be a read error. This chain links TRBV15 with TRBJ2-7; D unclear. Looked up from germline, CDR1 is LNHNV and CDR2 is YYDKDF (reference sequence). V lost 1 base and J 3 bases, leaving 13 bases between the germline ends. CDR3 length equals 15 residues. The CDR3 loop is CATSRGPRSLYEQYF. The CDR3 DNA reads TGTGCCACCAGCAGAGGACCCAGATCACTCTACGAGCAGTACTTC.

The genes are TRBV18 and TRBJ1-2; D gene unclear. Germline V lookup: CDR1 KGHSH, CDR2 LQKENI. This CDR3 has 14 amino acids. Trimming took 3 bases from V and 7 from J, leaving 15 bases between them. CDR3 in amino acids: CASSPRRRALGYTF. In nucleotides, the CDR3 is TGTGCCAGCTCACCCCGTCGGAGGGCGCTTGGCTACACCTTC. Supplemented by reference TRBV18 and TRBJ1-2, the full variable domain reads NAGVMQNPRHLVRRRGQEARLRCSPMKGHSHVYWYRQLPEEGLKFMVYLQKENIIDESGMPKERFSAEFPKEGPSILRIQQVVRGDSAAYFCASSPRRRALGYTFGSGTRLTVV.

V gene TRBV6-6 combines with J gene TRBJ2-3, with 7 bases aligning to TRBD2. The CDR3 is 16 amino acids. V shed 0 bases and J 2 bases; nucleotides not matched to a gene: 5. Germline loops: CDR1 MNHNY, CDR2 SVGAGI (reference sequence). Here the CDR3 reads CASSYSGRGVTDTQYF. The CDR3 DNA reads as TGTGCCAGCAGTTACTCGGGACGGGGGGTCACAGATACGCAGTATTTT.

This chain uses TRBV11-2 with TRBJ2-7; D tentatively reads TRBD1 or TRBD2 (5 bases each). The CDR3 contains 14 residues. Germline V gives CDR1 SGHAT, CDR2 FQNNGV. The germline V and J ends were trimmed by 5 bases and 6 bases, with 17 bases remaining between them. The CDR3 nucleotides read TGTGCCAGCAGCCTAGTCGCAGGGAGACGCGAGCAGTACTTC. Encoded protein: CASSLVAGRREQYF.

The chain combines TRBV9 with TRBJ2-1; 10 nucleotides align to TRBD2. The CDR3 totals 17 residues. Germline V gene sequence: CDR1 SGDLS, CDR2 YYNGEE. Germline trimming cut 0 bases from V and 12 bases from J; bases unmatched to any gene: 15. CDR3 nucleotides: TGTGCCAGCAGCGTAGATCTGTTAGCGGGAGGCGCCGGTGTGCAGTTCTTC. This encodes CASSVDLLAGGAGVQFF.